Listed below are T cell receptor beta chains from one sample, sequenced in a study of blood T cell repertoires in COVID-19. The table came from immunoSEQ multiplex PCR; TCRdb's copy has only in-frame clones and leaves some out. Of nearly 100,000 clones in the sample, approximately 84% are singletons; the top ten hold 10%. The specimen sequenced was peripheral blood. These receptors were obtained from a man between 65 and 79 years old with acute or convalescent COVID-19. Both conserved end residues are trimmed from each CDR3. Clone size appears in some rows only: once, few, many, or a class for an expanded clone.

>12|TRBJ1-3|TRBV29-1|-
SAGTGESGNTIY
>14|TRBJ1-2|TRBV30|-
AWSPTSGGLGYGYT
>13|TRBJ2-1|TRBV29-1|-
SATPRGGMYNEQF
>15|TRBJ2-1|TRBV27|-
ASSVRPSGGAVYEQF
>11|TRBJ1-1|TRBV7-8|-
ASSFSGATEAF
>10|TRBJ2-7|TRBV7-9|-
ASSLGPHEQY
>10|TRBJ2-2|TRBV7-3|once
ASSLDTGELF
>12|TRBJ1-2|TRBV30|-
ALPLPDRNYGYT
>12|TRBJ1-5|TRBV5-5|-
ASSLGQDNHPQH
>14|TRBJ2-7|TRBV7-2|-
ASSLESTGGTYEQY
>15|TRBJ1-4|TRBV9|-
ASSPKRGDRVPEKLF
>10|TRBJ1-3|TRBV7-2|-
ASSLRGNTIY
>12|TRBJ1-1|TRBV5-1|-
ASTPGQGFREAF
>13|TRBJ2-1|TRBV18|-
ASSPGASSYNEQF
>13|TRBJ1-1|TRBV25-1|-
ASSEPGTGSLVAF